This T cell receptor (beta chain) stems from a study of shared clonotypes between healthy human individuals. The junction had 4 bases not matched to a gene; V was cut back by 4 bases and J by 2 bases. CDR1 and CDR2 (germline): MNHNS, SASEGT. This CDR3 contains 14 residues. Measured with immunoSEQ multiplex PCR; TCRdb has only the in-frame clones, and not every one. This sample has fewer than 3 million clones, with 85% to 95% found just once. The sequenced material came from naive CD4+ T cells from PBMCs. Subset indicated: CD45RA+ positively selected. The chain is built from TRBV6-1 and TRBJ1-2; 7 bases are shared with TRBD1. This clonotype was obtained from a man aged 18 to 30 in good health. Some clones in this sample may be carry-over from other donors' samples. The CDR3 is CASSVARGNYGYTF. For the CDR3, the DNA is TGTGCCAGCAGTGTGGCCAGGGGGAACTATGGCTACACCTTC.